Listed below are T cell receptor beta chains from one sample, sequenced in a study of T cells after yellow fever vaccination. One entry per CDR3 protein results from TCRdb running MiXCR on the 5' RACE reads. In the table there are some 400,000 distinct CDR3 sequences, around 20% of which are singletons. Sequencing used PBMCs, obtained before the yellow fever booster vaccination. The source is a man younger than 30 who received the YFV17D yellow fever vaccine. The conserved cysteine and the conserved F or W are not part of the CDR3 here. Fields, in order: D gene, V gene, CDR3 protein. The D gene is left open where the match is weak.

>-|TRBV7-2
ASSLGPGDEQF
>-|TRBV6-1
ASNKGDTQY
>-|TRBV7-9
ASSLAELTEAF
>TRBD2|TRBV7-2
ASSQAGGRETQY
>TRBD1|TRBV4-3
ASSQVGTANEKLF
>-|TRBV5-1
ASSLDFRDLTDTQY
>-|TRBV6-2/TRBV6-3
ASTQTNNEQF
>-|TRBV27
ASTIRWGGEAF
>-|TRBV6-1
ASTQWKRGGGYT
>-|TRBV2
ASSKSTATGELF
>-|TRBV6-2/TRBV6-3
ASSYSTEVSGLNQPQH
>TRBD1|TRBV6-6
ASSHRGEHTDTQY
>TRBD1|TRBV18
ASSPGQGSTEAF
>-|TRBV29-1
SVEAWAENYGYT
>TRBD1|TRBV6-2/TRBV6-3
ASTEPRGNYGYT
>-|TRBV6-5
ASSYSDSGSKQY
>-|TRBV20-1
SALGNARATEAF
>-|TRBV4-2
ASSQATGALGAF
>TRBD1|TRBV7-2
ASSRTGDRNEQF
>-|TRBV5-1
ASSLDGETEAF
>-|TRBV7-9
ASSRPPGDPYEQY
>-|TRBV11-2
ASSPREERTGELF
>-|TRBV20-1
SARAGDSYNEQF
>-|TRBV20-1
SASPGVFQETQY
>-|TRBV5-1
ASSFESGPSYGYT